This T cell receptor (beta chain) was identified during a study of blood T cell repertoires in COVID-19. Study in general: Samples taken during acute and convalescent COVID-19 were collected in the United States, Italy and Spain. In each case, the material was cDNA or gDNA derived from T cells, B-cell-depleted T cells, or PBMCs.

With 9 bases removed from V and 1 base from J, the gap between germline ends came to 18 bases. CDR3 size: 15 residues. CDR1 is LNHDA and CDR2 is SQIVND in the germline V gene (reference sequence). Methods used by the authors: Nucleated cell counts were estimated from reference gene primer amplification. Produced via immunoSEQ multiplex PCR; TCRdb's table is partial and in-frame only. V and J calls and clone size are copied from that table; D and trimming were computed from the DNA. This sample yields 160,000 or so clones, of which over 70% are seen a single time; 0.45% to 0.6% belongs to the top ten.

The receptor's source is a man aged 55 to 70 with acute or convalescent COVID-19. The rearrangement links TRBV19 to TRBJ1-1; possibly TRBD1 for D (5 bases). The sequencing sample was made of peripheral blood. The CDR3, as DNA: TGTGCCAGCGACGGTCGACAGACGCAGAACACTGAAGCTTTCTTT. Translating gives CASDGRQTQNTEAFF.